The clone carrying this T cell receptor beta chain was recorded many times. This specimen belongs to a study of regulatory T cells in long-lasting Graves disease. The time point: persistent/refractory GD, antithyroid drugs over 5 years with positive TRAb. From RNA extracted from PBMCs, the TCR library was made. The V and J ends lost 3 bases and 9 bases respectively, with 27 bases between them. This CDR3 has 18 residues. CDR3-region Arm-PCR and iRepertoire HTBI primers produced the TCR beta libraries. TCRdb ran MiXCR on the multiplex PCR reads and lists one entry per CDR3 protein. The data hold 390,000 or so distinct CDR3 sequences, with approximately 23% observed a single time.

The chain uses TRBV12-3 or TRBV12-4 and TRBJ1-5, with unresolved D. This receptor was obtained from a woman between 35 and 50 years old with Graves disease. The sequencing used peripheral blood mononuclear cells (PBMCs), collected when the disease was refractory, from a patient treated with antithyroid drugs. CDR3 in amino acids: CASSLDGRRSLPLTPQHF. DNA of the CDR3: TGTGCCAGCAGTTTGGACGGACGGAGGAGTCTCCCCCTCACGCCCCAGCATTTT.